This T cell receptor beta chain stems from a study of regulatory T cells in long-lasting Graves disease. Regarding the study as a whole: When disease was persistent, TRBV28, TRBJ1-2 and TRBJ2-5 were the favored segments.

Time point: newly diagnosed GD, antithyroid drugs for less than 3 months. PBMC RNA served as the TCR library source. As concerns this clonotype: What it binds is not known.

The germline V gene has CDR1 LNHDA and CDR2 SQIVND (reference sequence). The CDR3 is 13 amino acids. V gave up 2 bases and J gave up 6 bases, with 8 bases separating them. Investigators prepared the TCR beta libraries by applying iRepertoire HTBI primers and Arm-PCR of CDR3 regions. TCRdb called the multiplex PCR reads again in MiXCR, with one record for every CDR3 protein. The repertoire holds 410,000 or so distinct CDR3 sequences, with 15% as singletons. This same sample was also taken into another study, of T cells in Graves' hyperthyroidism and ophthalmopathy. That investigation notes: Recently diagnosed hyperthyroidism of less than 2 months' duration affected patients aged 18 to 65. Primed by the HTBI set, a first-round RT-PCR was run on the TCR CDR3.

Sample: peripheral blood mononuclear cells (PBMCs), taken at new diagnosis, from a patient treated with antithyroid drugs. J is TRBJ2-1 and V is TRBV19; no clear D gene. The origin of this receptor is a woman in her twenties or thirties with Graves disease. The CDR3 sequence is CASSIPSVNEQFF. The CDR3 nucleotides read TGTGCCAGTAGTATACCTAGTGTCAATGAGCAGTTCTTC.